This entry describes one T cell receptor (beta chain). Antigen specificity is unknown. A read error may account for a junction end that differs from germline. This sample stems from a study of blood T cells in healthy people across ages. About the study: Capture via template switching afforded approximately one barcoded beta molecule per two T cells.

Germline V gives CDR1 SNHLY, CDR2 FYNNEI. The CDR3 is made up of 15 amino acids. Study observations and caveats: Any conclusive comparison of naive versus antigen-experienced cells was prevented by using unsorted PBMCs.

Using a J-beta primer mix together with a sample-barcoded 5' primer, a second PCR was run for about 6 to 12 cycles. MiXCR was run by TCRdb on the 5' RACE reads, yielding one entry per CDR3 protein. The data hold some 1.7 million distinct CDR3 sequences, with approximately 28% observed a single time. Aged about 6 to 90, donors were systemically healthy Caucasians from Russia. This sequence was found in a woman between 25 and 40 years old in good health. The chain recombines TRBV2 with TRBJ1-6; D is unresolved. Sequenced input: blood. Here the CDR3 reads CASRFHDTYNSPLHF. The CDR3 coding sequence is TGTGCCAGCAGGTTTCATGACACCTATAATTCGCCCCTCCACTTT.